The 27 T cell receptor beta chains listed next were all sequenced from one sample in a study of shared clonotypes between healthy human individuals. The protocol was immunoSEQ multiplex PCR, while the TCRdb copy is restricted to in-frame clones and leaves out a portion. Here the sample spans about 980,000 clones, 76% being singletons. Sequencing was carried out using memory CD4+ T cells sorted from blood. Noted subset: CD45RA-negative fraction. These TCRs come from a man aged 18 to 29 in good health.

This chain links TRBV28 with TRBJ1-3, with D unresolved. The CDR3 totals 15 residues. Germline V lookup: CDR1 MDHEN, CDR2 SYDVKM. V was pared by 7 bases and J by 0 bases, with 13 bases between. DNA of the CDR3: TGTGCCAGCAAAACTCCGAGGGACTCTGGAAACACCATATATTTT. It translates to CASKTPRDSGNTIYF.

V and J are TRBV10-3 and TRBJ2-7; D assignment may be TRBD1 or TRBD2 (7 bases each). From germline, CDR1 is ENHRY and CDR2 SYGVKD. The CDR3 covers 14 residues. Between the trimmed V and J ends, which lost 6 bases and 0 bases, there was a span of 12 bases. The CDR3 reads CAIRQGGLSYEQYF. The CDR3 coding sequence is TGTGCCATCAGGCAGGGGGGGCTCTCCTACGAGCAGTACTTC.

This chain joins TRBV10-2 and TRBJ2-5; D perhaps matches TRBD1 (5 bases). Trimming took off 2 bases at V and 5 bases at J, with 15 bases between the two ends. This CDR3 region has 15 residues. Germline values: CDR1 WSHSY, CDR2 SAAADI. CDR3 in amino acids: CASSEGLQVRETQYF. The CDR3, as DNA: TGCGCCAGCAGTGAGGGGTTACAGGTCCGGGAGACCCAGTACTTC.

The count of this clone is one. Distinct nucleotide sequences in the sample also encode this CDR3. V and J are TRBV4-3 and TRBJ2-3, with 8 positions matching TRBD2. This CDR3 has 16 residues. CDR1 LGHNA and CDR2 YSLEER come from the germline V gene. V shed 1 base and J 0 bases; nucleotides not matched to a gene: 3. The CDR3 region has the DNA TGCGCCAGCAGCCAAGGTTCTAGCGGGAGCACAGATACGCAGTATTTT. Residues: CASSQGSSGSTDTQYF.

Details on this clone: Other DNA sequences of this sample code for an identical CDR3. The chain carries TRBV7-9 and TRBJ2-5, with no clear D. Germline V lookup: CDR1 SEHNR, CDR2 FQNEAQ (reference sequence). The CDR3 has 13 residues. V shed 2 bases and J shed 5 bases, with 9 bases lying between them. The CDR3 spells CASSLKGGETQYF. CDR3 bases: TGTGCCAGCAGCTTAAAGGGCGGTGAGACCCAGTACTTC.

This sequence joins TRBV6-6 and TRBJ1-1; TRBD1 might be the D (5 bases). The length of the CDR3 is 16 residues. Trimming removed 0 bases at V and 4 bases at J, with 15 bases between. Germline CDR1 reads MNHNY; CDR2 reads SVGAGI (reference sequence). Here the CDR3 reads CASSYSFDRQSTEAFF. The CDR3 bases are TGTGCCAGCAGTTACTCGTTTGACAGACAGAGCACTGAAGCTTTCTTT.

This clone was counted only a few times. V and J are TRBV30 and TRBJ1-2, with TRBD1 identical over 7 bases. The CDR3 extends over 15 amino acids. Germline CDR1 reads GTSNPN; CDR2 reads SVGIG (reference sequence). With V trimmed by 3 bases and J by 6 bases, 13 bases remained unmatched. CDR3 nucleotides: TGTGCCTGGAGAATAACAGGGGTTCAGAAGGATGGCTACACCTTC. Translated, it gives CAWRITGVQKDGYTF. Complete variable domain (other parts from reference TRBV30 and TRBJ1-2): SQTIHQWPATLVQPVGSPLSLECTVEGTSNPNLYWYRQAAGRGLQLLFYSVGIGQISSEVPQNLSASRPQDRQFILSSKKLLLSDSGFYLCAWRITGVQKDGYTFGSGTRLTVV.

The rearrangement links TRBV15 to TRBJ2-3; D perhaps matches TRBD1 (5 bases). V dropped 5 bases and J dropped 1 base, with 10 bases sitting between them. The CDR3 runs 14 residues. Germline V lookup: CDR1 LNHNV, CDR2 YYDKDF (reference sequence). The CDR3 bases are TGTGCCACCAGCCTTAGACAGCGCACAGATACGCAGTATTTT. Translating it yields CATSLRQRTDTQYF.

The chain is built from TRBV19 and TRBJ2-1; D not resolved. CDR3 length equals 16 residues. CDR1 and CDR2 from the germline V gene are LNHDA and SQIVND (reference sequence). The ends were cut back, 1 base at V and 2 bases at J, with 12 bases in the middle. The CDR3 sequence: CASSIGTESPYNEQFF. CDR3 DNA: TGTGCCAGTAGTATAGGGACGGAAAGCCCCTACAATGAGCAGTTCTTC.

The chain is built from TRBV10-2 and TRBJ2-3; D is uncertain. Germline V lookup: CDR1 WSHSY, CDR2 SAAADI. This CDR3 comprises 15 residues. Trimming left V 1 base short and J 2 bases short, with 10 bases between. The CDR3 spells CASSEFARNTDTQYF. The CDR3 region has the DNA TGCGCCAGCAGTGAGTTTGCTAGAAACACAGATACGCAGTATTTT.

In regard to this clone: The sample carries other DNA sequences with the same CDR3. This chain links TRBV5-1 with TRBJ2-1; no clear D. The CDR3 runs to 14 residues. The germline V and J ends were trimmed by 0 bases and 3 bases, with 7 bases remaining between them. Germline values: CDR1 SGHRS, CDR2 YFSETQ. Here the CDR3 DNA reads TGCGCCAGCAGCTTGGATTCTAGCTACAATGAGCAGTTCTTC. Protein sequence: CASSLDSSYNEQFF. Based on the CDR3 plus reference TRBV5-1 and TRBJ2-1, the full variable domain is KAGVTQTPRYLIKTRGQQVTLSCSPISGHRSVSWYQQTPGQGLQFLFEYFSETQRNKGNFPGRFSGRQFSNSRSEMNVSTLELGDSALYLCASSLDSSYNEQFFGPGTRLTVL.

The sample holds a few counts of this clone. The chain couples TRBV19 to TRBJ2-3; a possible D gene is TRBD2 (6 bases). The CDR3 spans 13 residues. Per germline, CDR1 LNHDA and CDR2 SQIVND (reference sequence). V was pared by 5 bases and J by 5 bases, with 11 bases between. Here the CDR3 reads CASSGWGEDTQYF. In DNA, the CDR3 is TGTGCCAGTAGTGGTTGGGGGGAAGATACGCAGTATTTT. Using reference TRBV19 and TRBJ2-3 for the parts outside the CDR3, the full variable domain is DGGITQSPKYLFRKEGQNVTLSCEQNLNHDAMYWYRQDPGQGLRLIYYSQIVNDFQKGDIAEGYSVSREKKESFPLTVTSAQKNPTAFYLCASSGWGEDTQYFGPGTRLTVL.

The chain is built from TRBV15 and TRBJ2-5; D possibly corresponds to TRBD2 (6 bases). Germline V CDR1 and CDR2: LNHNV, YYDKDF (reference sequence). The CDR3 extends over 14 amino acids. Trimming took 5 bases from V and 4 from J, leaving 14 bases between them. CDR3 amino acids: CATSFRRGPETQYF. The CDR3 DNA reads TGTGCCACCAGCTTCAGGCGGGGACCAGAGACCCAGTACTTC.

The V and J genes are TRBV9 and TRBJ2-2; 7 bases match TRBD2. The CDR3 has 15 amino acids. Trimming cost V 0 bases and J 5 bases; bases outside gene matches: 4. Germline V gene sequence: CDR1 SGDLS, CDR2 YYNGEE. CDR3 nucleotide sequence: TGTGCCAGCAGCGTAGGGCGGGAGAGGACCGGGGAGCTGTTTTTT. Amino acid sequence: CASSVGRERTGELFF.

V is TRBV5-1 and J is TRBJ1-6; TRBD1 agrees at 7 bases. V lost 7 bases, J lost 7 bases, and 11 bases stayed unmatched. Germline CDR1 reads SGHRS; CDR2 reads YFSETQ. The CDR3 sequence is 15 residues long. CDR3 in DNA: TGCGCCAGCTCCCCAGGGGGGGCAGGGAATTCACCCCTCCACTTT. It specifies CASSPGGAGNSPLHF.

The rearrangement joins TRBV30 to TRBJ1-6, with D perhaps matching TRBD1 (5 bases). The V end was cut by 2 bases, the J end by 10 bases, with 15 bases between. Germline V gene lookup returns CDR1 GTSNPN and CDR2 SVGIG (reference sequence). CDR3 length: 14 residues. CDR3 in amino acids: CAWSTGPGESPLHF. CDR3 sequence (DNA): TGTGCCTGGAGTACGGGACCCGGTGAATCACCCCTCCACTTT.

This rearrangement joins TRBV5-1 to TRBJ2-7; unclear D gene. Germline V gene lookup returns CDR1 SGHRS and CDR2 YFSETQ. The CDR3 covers 14 residues. With 0 bases removed from V and 2 bases from J, the gap between germline ends came to 9 bases. The CDR3 nucleotides are TGCGCCAGCAGCTTGGAAGGAACCCCCTACGAGCAGTACTTC. It encodes CASSLEGTPYEQYF.

V and J are TRBV19 and TRBJ1-2; D may be TRBD1 (5 bases). Trimming removed 1 base from V and 4 bases from J, with 10 bases in between. In germline, CDR1 is LNHDA, CDR2 SQIVND (reference sequence). This CDR3 has 14 amino acids. CDR3 protein: CASSIVGDFYGYTF. CDR3 sequence (DNA): TGTGCCAGTAGTATAGTAGGGGACTTCTATGGCTACACCTTC. Based on the CDR3 plus reference TRBV19 and TRBJ1-2, the full variable domain is DGGITQSPKYLFRKEGQNVTLSCEQNLNHDAMYWYRQDPGQGLRLIYYSQIVNDFQKGDIAEGYSVSREKKESFPLTVTSAQKNPTAFYLCASSIVGDFYGYTFGSGTRLTVV.

This clone occurred many times. The chain links TRBV23-1 to TRBJ2-5; D remains unclear. TRBV23-1 is flagged as an ORF with uncertain function. The CDR3 spans 11 residues. Trimming stripped 6 bases from V and 5 bases from J, with 7 bases between. CDR3 DNA sequence: TGCGCCAGCAGCTCCATGGAGACCCAGTACTTC. Its protein is CASSSMETQYF.

J is TRBJ2-3 and V is TRBV2; 11 positions match TRBD2. V shed 10 bases, J shed 6 bases, and the junction held 9 bases outside the gene matches. The CDR3 runs 14 residues. The V gene's germline CDR1 is SNHLY and CDR2 FYNNEI. In nucleotides, the CDR3 is TGTGCCACCCAACTAGCGGGGGCCCAGGATACGCAGTATTTT. Its protein is CATQLAGAQDTQYF.

The chain has TRBV30 and TRBJ2-3; 10 nucleotides agree with TRBD2. In germline, CDR1 is GTSNPN, CDR2 SVGIG (reference sequence). Losses at the gene ends were 4 bases for V and 0 bases for J; bases not matched to a gene: 7. The CDR3 consists of 16 residues. As DNA, the CDR3 is TGTGCCTGGACTCATGGACTAGCGGTTAGCACAGATACGCAGTATTTT. Translating it yields CAWTHGLAVSTDTQYF.

The J gene is TRBJ2-3, the V gene TRBV27, with a tentative D call TRBD2 (6 bases). This CDR3 comprises 14 residues. Germline V gene lookup returns CDR1 MNHEY and CDR2 SMNVEV (reference sequence). V lost 9 bases to trimming and J lost 3 bases, with 16 bases between them. The DNA for the CDR3 is TGTGCCAGACCCGCGGGACGGACGACAGATACGCAGTATTTT. Translated: CARPAGRTTDTQYF.

The chain employs TRBV5-4 and TRBJ2-1, with TRBD1 matching over 7 bases. This CDR3 is 15 amino acids long. The germline gives CDR1 SGHNT, CDR2 YYREEE (reference sequence). The junction had 13 bases not matched to a gene; V was cut back by 4 bases and J by 9 bases. CDR3 residues: CASSGRDSRRGEQFF. CDR3 DNA: TGTGCCAGCAGCGGACGGGACAGCCGCAGAGGTGAGCAGTTCTTC. Full variable domain (remainder filled in from reference TRBV5-4 and TRBJ2-1): ETGVTQSPTHLIKTRGQQVTLRCSSQSGHNTVSWYQQALGQGPQFIFQYYREEENGRGNFPPRFSGLQFPNYSSELNVNALELDDSALYLCASSGRDSRRGEQFFGPGTRLTVL.

This clone is a singleton in its sample. The gene calls are TRBV6-5 and TRBJ2-7; 11 bases agree with TRBD2. Germline assignment: CDR1 MNHEY and CDR2 SVGAGI. J lost 6 bases, V lost 5 bases, and 6 bases had no gene match. The CDR3 runs 14 residues. The CDR3 sequence is CASSATSGSFEQYF. The CDR3 DNA follows: TGTGCCAGCAGTGCTACTAGCGGGAGTTTCGAGCAGTACTTC.

The chain combines TRBV28 with TRBJ1-4; the match to TRBD1 covers 7 bases. From germline, CDR1 is MDHEN and CDR2 SYDVKM. V trimming: 7 bases; J trimming: 12 bases; junction bases outside the gene matches: 14. The CDR3 sequence is 14 residues long. The CDR3 coding sequence is TGTGCCAGCAACTCCTGGGACAGCCAGAAAGAACTGTTTTTT. Its translation is CASNSWDSQKELFF.

This clone was seen a handful of times. This sequence joins TRBV6-6 and TRBJ2-7, with D maybe TRBD2 (5 bases). Germline CDR1 and CDR2: MNHNY and SVGAGI (reference sequence). The CDR3 runs 13 residues. Trimming cost V 6 bases and J 0 bases, with 9 bases left between them. This chain's CDR3 is CASSPGFSYEQYF. The CDR3 DNA sequence: TGTGCCAGCAGCCCGGGATTCTCCTACGAGCAGTACTTC.

This clone was seen a single time. The chain uses TRBV7-9 and TRBJ2-7; D is possibly TRBD2 (5 bases). The CDR3 length is 14 residues. Trimming shortened V by 4 bases and J by 3 bases, and 13 bases separated the two germline ends. The V gene's germline CDR1 is SEHNR and CDR2 FQNEAQ (reference sequence). The CDR3 region has the DNA TGTGCCAGCAGCTCCGTCGGACTTAACTACGAGCAGTACTTC. Translating gives CASSSVGLNYEQYF.